This T cell receptor (beta chain) emerged from a study of PD-1 blockade in classical Hodgkin lymphoma. Germline CDR1 and CDR2: MDHEN and SYDVKM. The CDR3 runs to 13 residues. V lost 11 bases, J lost 6 bases, and 8 bases stayed unmatched. Every patient was affected by relapse after autologous stem cell transplantation, while exposure to brentuximab vedotin was not uniform. Complete response, partial response or progressive disease were the best responses. The repertoire was sequenced with immunoSEQ multiplex PCR; TCRdb's copy has only in-frame clones and lacks some. The sample yields about 21,000 clones, around 68% seen once.

The chain is built from TRBV28 and TRBJ2-7, with TRBD2 matching 12 bases. Source: peripheral blood mononuclear cells (PBMCs), taken at baseline. This receptor was obtained from a human donor with classical Hodgkin lymphoma. CDR3 bases: TGTGCCGGCGCTAGCGGGAGGGCGGTCGAGCAGTACTTC. It encodes CAGASGRAVEQYF.